This T cell receptor beta chain was profiled in a study of shared clonotypes between healthy human individuals. Details on this clone: Other DNA sequences in this specimen translate into the identical CDR3.

The CDR3 runs 15 residues. V was trimmed by 1 base and J by 1 base, leaving 8 bases between them. CDR1 and CDR2 (germline): SGHTA, FQGNSA. Libraries were prepared by immunoSEQ multiplex PCR; TCRdb keeps only in-frame clonotypes and omits some of them. This table holds 2 million to 2.5 million clones, roughly 94% found once. Sequenced sample: naive CD4+ T cells sorted from blood. This sample's subset: CD45RA+ positively selected. J is TRBJ1-3 and V is TRBV7-2; D not resolved. This receptor was taken from a young man in good health. CDR3 in amino acids: CASSLVRGSGNTIYF. The CDR3 bases are TGTGCCAGCAGCTTAGTGCGGGGATCTGGAAACACCATATATTTT.